The T cell receptor (beta chain) under discussion was sequenced for a study of blood T cell repertoires in COVID-19. At the level of the study: Whether acute or convalescent, the COVID-19 samples came from the United States, Italy and Spain. From T cells, B-cell-depleted T cells, or PBMCs came the material, which was cDNA or gDNA.

Per the authors' pipeline: By means of reference gene primer amplification, nucleated cell counts were estimated. The method was immunoSEQ multiplex PCR; TCRdb's version includes in-frame clones alone and lacks a portion of them. The V and J calls and clone size are taken from that table; D and trimming were inferred from the DNA. The sample includes about 140,000 clones, 80% of them seen just once. Germline V gene lookup returns CDR1 ENHRY and CDR2 SYGVKD. The trim removed 8 bases at V and 8 bases at J, leaving 10 bases unmatched. The CDR3 length is 14 residues. J is TRBJ2-1 and V is TRBV10-3, with 9 bases identical to TRBD1. The TCR comes from a man between 65 and 80 years old who had recovered from COVID-19. Sequencing was done on a sample of peripheral blood. The CDR3 reads CAISHSQGADEQFF. Written as DNA, the CDR3 is TGTGCCATCTCCCACTCACAGGGGGCGGATGAGCAGTTCTTC.